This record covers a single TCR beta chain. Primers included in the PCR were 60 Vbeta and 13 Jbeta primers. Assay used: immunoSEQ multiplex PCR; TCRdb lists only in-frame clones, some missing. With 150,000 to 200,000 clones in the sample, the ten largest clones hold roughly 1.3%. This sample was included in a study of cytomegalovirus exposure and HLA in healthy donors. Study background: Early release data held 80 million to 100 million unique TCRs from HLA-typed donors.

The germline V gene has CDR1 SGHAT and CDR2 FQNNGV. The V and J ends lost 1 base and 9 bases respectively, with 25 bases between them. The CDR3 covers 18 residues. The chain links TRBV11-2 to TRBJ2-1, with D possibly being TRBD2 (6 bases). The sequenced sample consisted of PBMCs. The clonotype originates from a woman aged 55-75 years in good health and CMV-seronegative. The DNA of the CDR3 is TGTGCCAGCAGCTTAGTTGGTTTCGGGACTCCCTACTCCAGTGAGCAGTTCTTC. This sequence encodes CASSLVGFGTPYSSEQFF.